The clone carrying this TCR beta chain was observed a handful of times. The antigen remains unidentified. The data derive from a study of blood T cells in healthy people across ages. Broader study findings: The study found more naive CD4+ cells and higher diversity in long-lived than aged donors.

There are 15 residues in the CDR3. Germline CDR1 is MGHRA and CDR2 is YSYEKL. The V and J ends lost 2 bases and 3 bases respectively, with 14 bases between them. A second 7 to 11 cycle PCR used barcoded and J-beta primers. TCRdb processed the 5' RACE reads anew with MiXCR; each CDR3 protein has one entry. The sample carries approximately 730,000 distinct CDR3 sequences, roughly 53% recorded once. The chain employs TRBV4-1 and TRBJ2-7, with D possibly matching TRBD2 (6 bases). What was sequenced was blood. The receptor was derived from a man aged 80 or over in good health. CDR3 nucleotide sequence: TGCGCCAGCAGCCAATTACTAGCTCCGATCTACGAGCAGTACTTC. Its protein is CASSQLLAPIYEQYF.